Following are 29 T cell receptor beta chains from one sample sequenced in a study of blood T cells in healthy people across ages. Combining a sample-barcoded 5' primer with a J-beta primer mix, a second PCR ran for about 6 to 11 cycles. One entry per CDR3 protein, called by TCRdb with MiXCR from the 5' RACE reads. The sample shows roughly 730,000 distinct CDR3 sequences, roughly three fifths of them seen only once. The sequencing sample was made of blood. All receptors come from a man in his forties in good health.

This clonotype appeared many times. This rearrangement joins TRBV20-1 to TRBJ1-5; a possible D gene is TRBD1 (5 bases). V lost 2 bases and J lost 0, with 11 bases in between. Germline CDR1 reads DFQATT; CDR2 reads SNEGSKA (reference sequence). This CDR3 has 15 residues. The CDR3 region has the DNA TGCAGTGCTAGACCGCCAGGGAATAGCAATCAGCCCCAGCATTTT. Translating gives CSARPPGNSNQPQHF.

This clonotype came up a few times. The chain couples TRBV12-3 or TRBV12-4 to TRBJ2-5; D is unresolved. The V end lost 3 bases, the J end lost 5 bases, and 13 bases lay between the germline ends. The CDR3 has 14 amino acids. DNA of the CDR3: TGTGCCAGCAGTTTCCGGGCTAGTCGGGAGACCCAGTACTTC. This gives the protein CASSFRASRETQYF.

This chain uses TRBV9 with TRBJ2-3; 9 nucleotides align to TRBD2. V was pared by 4 bases and J by 5 bases, with 11 bases of the junction left unmatched. CDR1 and CDR2 from the germline V gene are SGDLS and YYNGEE. The CDR3 has 16 residues. Here the CDR3 DNA reads TGTGCCAGCAGCCCAGGGGCTAGCGGGGTTGGAGATACGCAGTATTTT. As protein: CASSPGASGVGDTQYF.

Only one count was recorded for this clonotype. The chain recombines TRBV18 with TRBJ2-3, with TRBD1 matching over 7 bases. CDR3 length: 15 amino acids. Per the germline V gene, CDR1 is KGHSH and CDR2 is LQKENI. Germline trimming cut 2 bases from V and 2 bases from J; bases unmatched to any gene: 4. The CDR3 sequence: CASSPDRETTDTQYF. DNA of the CDR3: TGTGCCAGCTCACCAGACAGGGAAACCACAGATACGCAGTATTTT.

The chain joins TRBV11-3 to TRBJ2-1; the match to TRBD1 covers 7 bases. V shed 6 bases, J shed 8 bases, and the junction held 16 bases outside the gene matches. Germline V gene sequence: CDR1 SGHNT, CDR2 YENEEA. The CDR3 is 16 amino acids. CDR3 in amino acids: CASSSDLRTGDDEQFF. DNA for the CDR3: TGTGCCAGCAGTTCCGACCTCCGAACAGGGGACGATGAGCAGTTCTTC.

The J gene is TRBJ2-5, the V gene TRBV11-2, with D tentatively TRBD1 or TRBD2 (5 bases each). Germline values: CDR1 SGHAT, CDR2 FQNNGV. V lost 5 bases to trimming and J lost 4 bases, with 17 bases between them. CDR3 size: 15 residues. CDR3 region: CASSLAGGDGETQYF. CDR3 DNA: TGTGCCAGCAGCCTAGCTGGGGGAGACGGAGAGACCCAGTACTTC.

The chain uses TRBV21-1 and TRBJ1-2. TRBV21-1 is a recognized pseudogene. This CDR3 contains 15 residues. The CDR3 coding sequence is TGTGCCTGCAGCAATATTTGTAAATTAACGGGAGGCTACACCTTC. Translated, it gives CACSNICKLTGGYTF.

V usage is TRBV6-1 and J usage is TRBJ1-5; 7 nucleotides line up with TRBD1. The germline V gene has CDR1 MNHNS and CDR2 SASEGT. The CDR3 loop spans 18 amino acids. Unmatched junction bases numbered 12, after V lost 2 bases and J lost 2 bases. CDR3 residues: CASSERAGGVQGNQPQHF. As DNA, the CDR3 is TGTGCCAGCAGTGAAAGGGCAGGGGGAGTTCAGGGCAATCAGCCCCAGCATTTT.

This clonotype was seen a handful of times. J is TRBJ2-3 and V is TRBV29-1; TRBD2 might be the D (7 bases). CDR1 and CDR2 from the germline V gene are SQVTM and ANQGSEA. The CDR3 length is 14 residues. With 8 bases removed from V and 2 bases from J, the gap between germline ends came to 17 bases. The CDR3 DNA reads as TGCAGCTTCTCGGAGGGGGGGGACACAGATACGCAGTATTTT. Translating it yields CSFSEGGDTDTQYF.

The chain carries TRBV28 and TRBJ2-5, with TRBD2 as a possible D gene (7 bases). The CDR3 contains 19 residues. V was trimmed by 7 bases and J by 0 bases, leaving 27 bases between them. The germline V gene encodes CDR1 MDHEN and CDR2 SYDVKM. The CDR3 DNA is TGTGCCAGCAACCTTCATCGGGGGGCGCTGACCCGAGACCAAGAGACCCAGTACTTC. Translated, it gives CASNLHRGALTRDQETQYF.

A few counts support this clonotype. This chain joins TRBV20-1 and TRBJ1-1, with D maybe TRBD1 (6 bases). With 3 bases removed from V and 5 bases from J, the gap between germline ends came to 13 bases. The CDR3 consists of 13 residues. The germline V gene has CDR1 DFQATT and CDR2 SNEGSKA (reference sequence). This CDR3 reads CSASEGGSTEAFF. In DNA form, the CDR3 reads TGCAGTGCTAGCGAGGGGGGAAGTACTGAAGCTTTCTTT.

The chain combines TRBV29-1 with TRBJ2-1; the D gene could be TRBD1 or TRBD2 (6 bases each). Germline-derived CDR1 and CDR2 are SQVTM and ANQGSEA. With 8 bases removed from V and 9 bases from J, the gap between germline ends came to 14 bases. This CDR3 region has 11 residues. DNA of the CDR3: TGCAGCCTTCCCGAGGGGGGTGAGCAGTTCTTC. Amino acid sequence: CSLPEGGEQFF.

The genes are TRBV7-2 and TRBJ1-5; 7 nucleotides line up with TRBD1. CDR3 length: 14 residues. The ends lost 5 bases at V and 8 bases at J; junction bases unmatched: 9. Germline values: CDR1 SGHTA, CDR2 FQGNSA. The CDR3 coding sequence is TGTGCCAGCAGCCAACAGGGGTTTGGTGAGCCCCAGCATTTT. It codes for CASSQQGFGEPQHF.

The chain is built from TRBV28 and TRBJ2-7; 11 nucleotides line up with TRBD2. The CDR3 runs 14 residues. J was trimmed by 3 bases and V by 5 bases; bases with no gene match: 3. The germline V gene encodes CDR1 MDHEN and CDR2 SYDVKM. In DNA, the CDR3 is TGTGCCAGCAGTCTAGCGGGAGGACTCTACGAGCAGTACTTC. Its protein product is CASSLAGGLYEQYF.

This clonotype was counted a few times. The chain combines TRBV20-1 with TRBJ2-1, with TRBD2 matching 10 bases. This CDR3 is built from 14 residues. CDR1 is DFQATT, CDR2 SNEGSKA, per germline (reference sequence). V shed 2 bases and J 3 bases; nucleotides not matched to a gene: 1. CDR3 region: CSARLAGDYNEQFF. DNA for the CDR3: TGCAGTGCTAGACTAGCGGGAGACTACAATGAGCAGTTCTTC.

This chain uses TRBV12-3 or TRBV12-4 with TRBJ2-3, with 8 bases fitting TRBD2. The CDR3 contains 15 residues. With V trimmed by 4 bases and J by 4 bases, 7 bases remained unmatched. This CDR3 is CASSSQAGASDTQYF. The CDR3 DNA is TGTGCCAGCAGTTCCCAAGCGGGGGCCTCAGATACGCAGTATTTT.

The V gene is TRBV5-1, the J gene TRBJ1-1, with 9 bases matching TRBD1. The germline V gene encodes CDR1 SGHRS and CDR2 YFSETQ. The V and J ends lost 0 bases and 6 bases, in that order; junction bases with no gene match: 6. The CDR3 sequence is 15 residues long. Written as DNA, the CDR3 is TGCGCCAGCAGCTTGGCGACAGGGGGAGTTGCTGAAGCTTTCTTT. Protein: CASSLATGGVAEAFF.

The V call is TRBV29-1, the J call TRBJ2-4; maybe TRBD1 (5 bases). The length of the CDR3 is 15 residues. The V end lost 6 bases, the J end lost 0 bases, and 15 bases lay between the germline ends. Germline V CDR1 and CDR2: SQVTM, ANQGSEA. CDR3 loop: CSVVTVALAKNIQYF. In DNA, the CDR3 is TGCAGCGTGGTGACAGTAGCTCTAGCCAAAAACATTCAGTACTTC.

This clonotype was observed many times. The chain employs TRBV28 and TRBJ2-7; D unclear. The germline CDR1 and CDR2 sequences are MDHEN and SYDVKM. Trimming removed 5 bases at V and 2 bases at J, with 13 bases between. CDR3 length: 14 amino acids. Written as DNA, the CDR3 is TGTGCCAGCAGTGAGGCACTAAACCCCTACGAGCAGTACTTC. It codes for CASSEALNPYEQYF.

The DNA of the CDR3 is TGCAGTGCTAGAGCCCCCCCTAAGGGCGTACAAGAGACCCAGTACTTC. This translates into CSARAPPKGVQETQYF. The gene calls are TRBV20-1 and TRBJ2-5; D not resolved. Germline V gene lookup returns CDR1 DFQATT and CDR2 SNEGSKA (reference sequence). The V and J ends lost 1 base and 2 bases respectively, with 17 bases between them. This CDR3 region has 16 residues.

This chain links TRBV9 with TRBJ2-4; unclear D gene. Germline CDR1 and CDR2: SGDLS and YYNGEE. Trimming removed 2 bases at V and 13 bases at J, with 25 bases between. The CDR3 has 16 amino acids. The CDR3 protein is CASSVQSAEPPMPQYF. The CDR3 coding sequence is TGTGCCAGCAGCGTCCAAAGTGCGGAGCCGCCTATGCCCCAGTACTTC. Drawing the rest from reference TRBV9 and TRBJ2-4, the complete variable domain is DSGVTQTPKHLITATGQRVTLRCSPRSGDLSVYWYQQSLDQGLQFLIQYYNGEERAKGNILERFSAQQFPDLHSELNLSSLELGDSALYFCASSVQSAEPPMPQYFGAGTRLSVL.

The chain carries TRBV4-2 and TRBJ2-2; D might be TRBD1 (6 bases). Germline V gene data show CDR1 as LGHNA and CDR2 as YNFKEQ. Trimming took 2 bases from V and 5 from J, leaving 12 bases between them. The CDR3 is 15 amino acids. The CDR3 bases are TGTGCCAGCAGCCAAACAGGGCTCTCAACCGGGGAGCTGTTTTTT. Its translation: CASSQTGLSTGELFF.

This chain uses TRBV5-1 with TRBJ2-5; the match to TRBD2 covers 10 bases. J gave up 5 bases and V 8 bases, and 15 bases lay outside the gene matches. Germline loops: CDR1 SGHRS, CDR2 YFSETQ. This CDR3 has 16 residues. The CDR3 sequence is CASRGSGGAVRETQYF. The DNA of the CDR3 is TGCGCCAGTCGAGGGAGCGGGGGGGCCGTACGGGAGACCCAGTACTTC.

This clonotype occurred once. This sequence joins TRBV5-1 and TRBJ1-2; 9 bases are a match to TRBD1. The CDR3 sequence is 14 residues long. The junction had 7 bases not matched to a gene; V was cut back by 5 bases and J by 5 bases. CDR1 is SGHRS and CDR2 is YFSETQ in the germline V gene. Here the CDR3 DNA reads TGCGCCAGCAGTTCCGGGACAGGGCGGTATGGCTACACCTTC. It is translated as CASSSGTGRYGYTF.

The chain joins TRBV7-3 to TRBJ2-3; 15 nucleotides line up with TRBD2. This CDR3 spans 19 amino acids. Germline assignment: CDR1 SGHTA and CDR2 FQGTGA. The V gene end was trimmed by 4 bases and the J gene end by 6 bases; junction bases not matched to a gene: 14. CDR3 DNA sequence: TGTGCCAGCAGCTCGGGGACTAGCGGGAGGAGGACTATGAAGGATACGCAGTATTTT. Its protein is CASSSGTSGRRTMKDTQYF. Complete variable domain (other parts from reference TRBV7-3 and TRBJ2-3): GAGVSQTPSNKVTEKGKYVELRCDPISGHTALYWYRQSLGQGPEFLIYFQGTGAADDSGLPNDRFFAVRPEGSVSTLKIQRTERGDSAVYLCASSSGTSGRRTMKDTQYFGPGTRLTVL.

The chain combines TRBV7-2 with TRBJ1-5; maybe TRBD1 (6 bases). V lost 2 bases and J 9 bases, leaving 14 bases between the germline ends. There are 14 residues in the CDR3. Germline V gene lookup returns CDR1 SGHTA and CDR2 FQGNSA. CDR3 loop: CASSLNRAGPPQHF. Written as DNA, the CDR3 is TGTGCCAGCAGCTTAAACAGGGCAGGGCCGCCCCAGCATTTT.

This clonotype was picked up one time. The V and J genes are TRBV6-2 or TRBV6-3 and TRBJ2-1, with D possibly TRBD2 on 5 matching bases. Trimming removed 2 bases at V and 6 bases at J, with 17 bases between. CDR3 length: 16 amino acids. Per the germline V gene, CDR1 is MNHEY and CDR2 is SVGEGT. CDR3 amino acids: CASSYLTRGPSNEQFF. The CDR3 nucleotides read TGTGCCAGCAGTTACCTCACACGCGGGCCCTCCAATGAGCAGTTCTTC.

The rearrangement joins TRBV20-1 to TRBJ1-5; no firm D call. V was cut by 2 bases and J by 4 bases, with 9 bases left in between. CDR1 is DFQATT and CDR2 is SNEGSKA in the germline V gene (reference sequence). The CDR3 consists of 13 residues. The CDR3 is CSARLNWNQPQHF. CDR3 nucleotide sequence: TGCAGTGCTAGACTGAATTGGAATCAGCCCCAGCATTTT.

This chain connects TRBV28 to TRBJ2-2, with no clear D. The V end lost 2 bases, the J end lost 5 bases, and 3 bases lay between the germline ends. This CDR3 has 12 amino acids. Germline V gene data show CDR1 as MDHEN and CDR2 as SYDVKM. CDR3 sequence reads: CASSLATGELFF. The CDR3 DNA sequence: TGTGCCAGCAGTTTAGCGACCGGGGAGCTGTTTTTT.